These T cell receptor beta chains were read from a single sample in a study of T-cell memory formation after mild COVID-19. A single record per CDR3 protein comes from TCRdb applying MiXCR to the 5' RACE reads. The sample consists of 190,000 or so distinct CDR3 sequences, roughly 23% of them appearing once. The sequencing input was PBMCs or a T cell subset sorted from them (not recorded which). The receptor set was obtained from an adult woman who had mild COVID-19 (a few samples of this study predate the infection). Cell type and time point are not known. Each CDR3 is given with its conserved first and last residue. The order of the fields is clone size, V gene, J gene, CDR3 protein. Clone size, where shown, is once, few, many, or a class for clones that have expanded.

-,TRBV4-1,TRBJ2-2,CATLRATGELFF
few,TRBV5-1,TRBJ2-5,CASSFGYQETQYF
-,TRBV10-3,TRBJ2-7,CAISDLQGPSSYEQYF
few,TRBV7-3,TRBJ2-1,CASGVAGGGNEQFF
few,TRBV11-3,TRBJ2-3,CASRGINTDTQYF
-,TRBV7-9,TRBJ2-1,CASSSAIRTSGYNEQFF
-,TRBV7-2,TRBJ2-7,CASSSYGVSYEQYF
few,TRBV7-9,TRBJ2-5,CASSLNMRETQYF
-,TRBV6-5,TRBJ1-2,CASSDTGTGVYGYTF
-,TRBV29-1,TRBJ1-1,CSVSVLEAFF
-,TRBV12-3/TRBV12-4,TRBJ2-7,CASSPDLGFLYEQYF
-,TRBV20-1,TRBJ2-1,CSAPRLAGDFHEQFF
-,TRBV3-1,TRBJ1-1,CASSQDSPGLEGNTEAFF
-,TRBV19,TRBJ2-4,CASSPWNLAKNIQYF
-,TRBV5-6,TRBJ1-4,CASSWGHPGRTNEKLFF
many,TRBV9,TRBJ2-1,CASSVEAYNEQFF
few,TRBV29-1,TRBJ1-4,CSAVRQEHEKLFF
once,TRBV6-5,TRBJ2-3,CASSSDGGSTDTQYF
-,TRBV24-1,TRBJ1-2,CATSDPRHGELGGYTF
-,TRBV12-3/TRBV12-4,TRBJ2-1,CASSGRTTGVNEQFF
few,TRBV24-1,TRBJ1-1,CATSDLRGTEAFF
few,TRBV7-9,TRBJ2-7,CASSLDPSYEQYF
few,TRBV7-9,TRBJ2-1,CASSWSGSRVNEQFF
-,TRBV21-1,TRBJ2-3,CASSKSRANTDTQYF
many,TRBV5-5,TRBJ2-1,CASSLGDYNEQFF
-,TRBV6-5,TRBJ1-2,CASSYYPGSAYGYTF
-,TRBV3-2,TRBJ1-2,CASSLGGAAPNYGYTF
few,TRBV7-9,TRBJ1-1,CASSFVTTEAFF
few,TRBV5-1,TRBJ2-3,CASSGDPFPDTQYF
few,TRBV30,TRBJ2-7,CAWSLDRAYEQYF
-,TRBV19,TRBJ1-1,CANFDRGNTEAFF
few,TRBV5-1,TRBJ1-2,CASSLPGAAPGYTF